A selection of T cell receptor beta chains follows, all from one sample in a study of blood T cell repertoires in COVID-19. Some clones are missing from TCRdb's copy, which holds only in-frame ones; the method was immunoSEQ multiplex PCR. The sample has some 290,000 clones, roughly 91% seen once. Sequencing used peripheral blood. The receptors shown here come from a woman in her 30s with COVID-19, enrolled during active disease. Each CDR3 is given with its conserved first and last residue. D genes are given only for firm matches. Part of the rows lack a size; the others show once, few, many or a class for expanded clones.

>TRBD1|TRBV19|.|TRBJ1-2
CASSPWTGLIYGYTF
TGTGCCAGTAGTCCCTGGACAGGGTTAATCTATGGCTACACCTTC
>.|TRBV5-4|once|TRBJ2-7
CASSSTGEFYEQYF
TGTGCCAGCAGCTCGACCGGAGAGTTCTACGAGCAGTACTTC
>TRBD2|TRBV10-3|.|TRBJ2-3
CAISEVSKRGDDTQYF
TGTGCCATCAGTGAGGTATCTAAGCGGGGGGACGATACGCAGTATTTT
>.|TRBV6-5|once|TRBJ1-2
CASSSRVRGDGYTF
TGTGCCAGCAGTTCCAGGGTACGGGGGGATGGCTACACCTTC
>.|TRBV4-1|.|TRBJ2-7
CASSQSSYEQYF
TGCGCCAGCAGCCAATCCTCGTACGAGCAGTACTTC
>TRBD2|TRBV5-1|.|TRBJ2-2
CASSSRLAGTGELFF
TGCGCCAGCAGTTCCAGACTAGCCGGCACCGGGGAGCTGTTTTTT
>.|TRBV19|few|TRBJ2-2
CASSSGPSTGELFF
TGTGCCAGTAGTAGCGGGCCTAGCACCGGGGAGCTGTTTTTT
>TRBD1|TRBV29-1|.|TRBJ2-2
CSVRQGISGELFF
TGCAGCGTCAGACAGGGAATTTCCGGGGAGCTGTTTTTT
>.|TRBV15|.|TRBJ1-3
CATSRDRFSGNTIYF
TGTGCCACCAGCAGAGACAGGTTCTCTGGAAACACCATATATTTT
>TRBD2|TRBV5-1|.|TRBJ2-1
CASSGPGLAGSGGQFF
TGCGCCAGCAGCGGACCGGGACTAGCGGGGTCGGGTGGGCAGTTCTTC
>.|TRBV5-6|.|TRBJ1-2
CASRELTDGYTF
TGTGCCAGCAGGGAGTTAACGGATGGCTACACCTTC
>.|TRBV5-1|.|TRBJ2-7
CASSLATDYEQYF
TGCGCCAGCAGCTTGGCGACAGATTACGAGCAGTACTTC
>TRBD2|TRBV18|.|TRBJ2-7
CASSPGTRVAYEQYF
TGTGCCAGCTCACCTGGGACTAGGGTTGCCTACGAGCAGTACTTC
>.|TRBV6-1|once|TRBJ2-7
CASSENTYEQYF
TGTGCCAGCAGTGAAAACACCTACGAGCAGTACTTC
>TRBD1|TRBV10-3|.|TRBJ1-1
CAISGTGTTEAFF
TGTGCCATCAGTGGGACAGGGACAACTGAAGCTTTCTTT
>TRBD1|TRBV2|.|TRBJ1-5
CASSDGQGGQPQHF
TGTGCCAGCAGTGACGGACAGGGTGGTCAGCCCCAGCATTTT
>TRBD1|TRBV9|.|TRBJ2-7
CASSVRQGSPYEQYF
TGTGCCAGCAGCGTGAGACAGGGGTCCCCCTACGAGCAGTACTTC
>.|TRBV5-5|.|TRBJ1-1
CASSLEGRGTEAFF
TGTGCCAGCAGCTTGGAAGGGAGGGGCACTGAAGCTTTCTTT
>.|TRBV25-1|.|TRBJ2-3
CASSEWGDSTDTQYF
TGTGCCAGCAGTGAATGGGGGGACAGCACAGATACGCAGTATTTT
>.|TRBV27|.|TRBJ2-1
CASAGSYNEQFF
TGTGCCAGCGCAGGCTCCTACAATGAGCAGTTCTTC
>TRBD2|TRBV7-2|.|TRBJ2-7
CASRLMGEGSEQYF
TGTGCCAGCAGGTTAATGGGGGAGGGGTCCGAGCAGTACTTC
>TRBD2|TRBV7-9|once|TRBJ2-7
CASSLSGGEQYF
TGTGCCAGCAGCCTTAGCGGGGGGGAGCAGTACTTC
>TRBD1|TRBV3-1/TRBV3-2|.|TRBJ2-5
CASSNRGLQETQYF
TGTGCCAGCAGCAACAGGGGCCTCCAAGAGACCCAGTACTTC
>.|TRBV5-1|.|TRBJ1-4
CASRTETTNEKLFF
TGCGCCAGCAGGACAGAGACAACTAATGAAAAACTGTTTTTT
>.|TRBV6-7|.|TRBJ1-2
CASSYSLRHSLNYGYTF
TGTGCCAGCAGTTACTCCCTACGACACAGCCTTAACTATGGCTACACCTTC
>.|TRBV27|.|TRBJ2-7
CASSPWAGIRYEQYF
TGTGCCAGCAGTCCTTGGGCAGGGATTCGGTACGAGCAGTACTTC
>.|TRBV7-2|few|TRBJ1-2
CASSYRANYGYTF
TGTGCCAGCAGCTATCGGGCTAACTATGGCTACACCTTC
>.|TRBV4-1|.|TRBJ2-5
CASSLGLPSQETQYF
TGCGCCAGCAGCCTGGGACTCCCCAGCCAAGAGACCCAGTACTTC
>.|TRBV9|.|TRBJ2-7
CASGTDTYEQYF
TGTGCCAGCGGAACGGACACCTACGAGCAGTACTTC
>TRBD1|TRBV5-4|.|TRBJ2-4
CASSLAAQTGAIQYF
TGTGCCAGCAGCTTGGCAGCACAGACAGGGGCCATTCAGTACTTC
>TRBD1|TRBV11-2|.|TRBJ1-4
CASSFRGGNEKLFF
TGTGCCAGCAGCTTTAGAGGGGGCAATGAAAAACTGTTTTTT
>TRBD1|TRBV4-1|.|TRBJ2-7
CASSQDLYFDRGRTYEQYF
TGCGCCAGCAGCCAAGATCTTTATTTCGACAGGGGTCGGACCTACGAGCAGTACTTC
>.|TRBV11-2|.|TRBJ2-1
CASSLSKIEQFF
TGTGCCAGCAGCTTATCCAAAATTGAGCAGTTCTTC
>.|TRBV20-1|.|TRBJ2-1
CSASEGGGDNEQFF
TGCAGTGCTAGTGAGGGGGGGGGAGACAATGAGCAGTTCTTC
>TRBD1|TRBV18|.|TRBJ1-2
CASSPVVQGDGYTF
TGTGCCAGCTCACCAGTAGTACAGGGGGACGGCTACACCTTC
>.|TRBV19|.|TRBJ1-2
CASSPGDYGYTF
TGTGCCAGTAGCCCAGGGGACTATGGCTACACCTTC
>TRBD1|TRBV6-1|.|TRBJ1-2
CASSEGRGLGYGYTF
TGTGCCAGCAGTGAAGGCAGGGGGTTGGGCTATGGCTACACCTTC
>TRBD2|TRBV2|.|TRBJ2-3
CASTQSGGGTDTQYF
TGTGCCAGCACCCAAAGCGGGGGGGGCACAGATACGCAGTATTTT
>.|TRBV10-2|.|TRBJ1-1
CASSDGGALNTEAFF
TGCGCCAGCAGTGATGGGGGGGCCCTGAACACTGAAGCTTTCTTT
>TRBD2|TRBV11-3|.|TRBJ2-3
CASSLTSGDVDTQYF
TGTGCCAGCAGCTTAACTAGCGGGGACGTAGATACGCAGTATTTT
>.|TRBV11-2|.|TRBJ2-5
CASSLIASRGTETQYF
TGTGCCAGCAGCTTAATAGCCTCCCGGGGAACAGAGACCCAGTACTTC
>TRBD2|TRBV11-2|.|TRBJ2-3
CASSSRSGGGTDTQYF
TGTGCCAGCAGCAGCCGTAGCGGGGGTGGCACAGATACGCAGTATTTT
>.|TRBV20-1|once|TRBJ2-1
CSARALVEQFF
TGCAGTGCTAGAGCACTGGTGGAGCAGTTCTTC
>TRBD1|TRBV18|.|TRBJ2-7
CASSPGTGSSYEQYF
TGTGCCAGCTCACCAGGGACAGGGAGCTCCTACGAGCAGTACTTC
>.|TRBV14|.|TRBJ1-2
CASSQTGIHGYTF
TGTGCCAGCAGCCAAACAGGGATACATGGCTACACCTTC